This T cell receptor (beta chain) was profiled in a study of Graves' ophthalmopathy and Graves' hyperthyroidism. Amplified TCR beta CDR3 regions were obtained using RNA transcripts as template. RT-PCR with HTBI primers came first, then second-round multiplex PCR. TCRdb re-called the multiplex PCR reads with MiXCR, one entry per CDR3 protein. The sample comprises over 650,000 distinct CDR3 sequences, 35% to 45% of which are singletons, and about 3.3% rests with the top ten. Establishment of the diagnosis relied upon clinical symptoms, serum thyroxine, TRAb, thyroid ultrasound and orbital computed tomography. The CDR3 is 16 amino acids. Trimming cost V 1 base and J 1 base, with 14 bases left between them. Germline V gives CDR1 SGHNT, CDR2 YYREEE (reference sequence).

What was sequenced was peripheral blood. The receptor was derived from an adult man with Graves' ophthalmopathy. This chain connects TRBV5-4 to TRBJ1-1; a weak D match, TRBD1 (6 bases). The CDR3 is CASSLLGTLANTEAFF. In DNA, the CDR3 is TGTGCCAGCAGCTTGTTAGGGACACTGGCGAACACTGAAGCTTTCTTT.